This TCR beta chain derives from a study of blood T cells in healthy people across ages. Study-wide results and caveats: Since the PBMCs were unsorted, naive and antigen-experienced cells could not be conclusively compared. Naive T cell percentage showed a strong correlation with the diversity of TCR beta.

The CDR3 is 15 amino acids. V was shortened by 2 bases and J by 4 bases, with 14 bases between the two germline ends. In regard to this clonotype: What it recognizes is unknown.

Together with a sample-barcoded 5' primer, a J-beta primer mix was included in a second PCR lasting roughly 7 to 11 cycles. TCRdb re-derived calls from the 5' RACE reads in MiXCR, one entry per CDR3 protein. Of about a million distinct CDR3 sequences in the sample, around 48% were seen once. This receptor was taken from a man aged 30 to 39 in good health. The chain uses TRBV12-3 or TRBV12-4 and TRBJ1-1; D is perhaps TRBD1 (5 bases). The sequencing sample was made of blood. The CDR3 here is CASSLQGRAGTEAFF. CDR3 nucleotide sequence: TGTGCCAGCAGTTTACAGGGCAGGGCAGGCACTGAAGCTTTCTTT.